This TCR beta chain emerged from a study of identical twins. CDR1 and CDR2 from the germline V gene are LGHNA and YSLEER. The CDR3 runs 17 residues. The V end was cut by 0 bases, the J end by 0 bases, with 15 bases between. TCRdb re-analysed the 5' RACE reads in MiXCR, keeping a single row per CDR3 protein. The data hold hundreds of thousands of distinct CDR3 sequences, with roughly 18% observed a single time. The study, taken as a whole, reports: It was possible that invariant MAIT and iNKT cells partly confounded the zero-insertion analyses.

Note on this clonotype: Its antigen is not known.

Separately, the same data were catalogued under a study of T cells expressing NK-cell markers. That source notes: An anti-gamma-delta TCR antibody confined sorting to alpha-beta TCR T cells across several of the experiments. In a group of several donors, dominant NKG2C+ clonotypes represented 1.0-7.0% of CD8+ T cells.

The sequence derives from a woman aged 18 to 35 in good health. Sample: PBMCs. The chain combines TRBV4-3 with TRBJ2-7; unclear D gene. CDR3 bases: TGCGCCAGCAGCCAAGAATGGGCAGGCGGTCCCTCCTACGAGCAGTACTTC. As protein: CASSQEWAGGPSYEQYF.